A single sample gave rise to the 4 T cell receptor beta chains below, sequenced in a study of blood T cells in healthy people across ages (dated by TCRdb to between 2014 and 2017). The library was built by means of 5' RACE. Instrument used: Illumina HiSeq 2500. The second PCR ran for about 6 to 11 cycles and used a J-beta primer mix along with a sample-barcoded 5' primer. The raw public reads went through TCRdb reprocessing: fastp at Q25, MiXCR clone calling, in-frame beta chains kept. Identical CDR3 proteins give one entry, which carries the most common genes and DNA. The sample includes approximately 940,000 distinct CDR3 sequences, with 40% to 60% observed a single time. The ten largest clones take up about an eighth of the sample. Specimen: blood. Receptors were obtained from a man in his thirties or forties in good health.

This clonotype appeared once. The V gene is TRBV6-5, the J gene TRBJ1-5, with unresolved D. The germline CDR1 and CDR2 sequences are MNHEY and SVGAGI. This CDR3 contains 13 residues. Trimming pared 5 bases from V and 6 bases from J, leaving 11 bases between. DNA of the CDR3: TGTGCCAGCAGTGACGGTTCCGGTCAGCCCCAGCATTTT. Protein product: CASSDGSGQPQHF.

V gene TRBV2 combines with J gene TRBJ2-1; 9 bases line up with TRBD2. This CDR3 comprises 15 residues. V lost 4 bases, J lost 6 bases, and 7 bases stayed unmatched. Germline V gene sequence: CDR1 SNHLY, CDR2 FYNNEI. The CDR3: CASSGGSGGFNEQFF. The CDR3 nucleotides are TGTGCCAGCAGTGGTGGTAGCGGGGGCTTCAATGAGCAGTTCTTC.

The chain joins TRBV30 to TRBJ1-2, with 7 nucleotides matching TRBD1. This CDR3 comprises 11 residues. CDR1 and CDR2 (germline): GTSNPN, SVGIG (reference sequence). Germline trimming cut 5 bases from V and 10 bases from J; bases unmatched to any gene: 7. The CDR3 is CAWDRALFYTF. The CDR3, as DNA: TGTGCCTGGGACAGGGCCCTTTTCTACACCTTC.

The chain carries TRBV4-3 and TRBJ2-2, with 7 nucleotides matching TRBD2. The germline CDR1 and CDR2 sequences are LGHNA and YSLEER. The CDR3 sequence is 17 residues long. V was clipped by 0 bases and J by 5 bases; unmatched bases: 9. CDR3 nucleotide sequence: TGCGCCAGCAGCCAAGATAGCGCGGGGGATTGGACCGGGGAGCTGTTTTTT. This encodes CASSQDSAGDWTGELFF.